This T cell receptor beta chain was sequenced in a study of blood T cell repertoires in COVID-19. Study summary: The United States, Italy and Spain were the sources of the acute and convalescent COVID-19 samples. From T cells, B-cell-depleted T cells, or PBMCs came the material, which was cDNA or gDNA.

V lost 5 bases, J lost 7 bases, and 8 bases lay in between. The CDR3 has 11 residues. Germline values: CDR1 MNHEY, CDR2 SVGAGI. Using immunoSEQ multiplex PCR, the repertoire was profiled, and TCRdb retains in-frame clones only, with some absent. The sample yields a few hundred thousand clones, about nine tenths seen once. The chain combines TRBV6-5 with TRBJ1-2; a possible D gene is TRBD1 (5 bases). The sequence came from a woman between 40 and 50 years old with acute COVID-19. Sequenced: PBMCs or T cells enriched from blood (not recorded which). The CDR3 protein is CASSRGSGYTF. For the CDR3, the DNA is TGTGCCAGCAGTCGGGGGAGTGGCTACACCTTC.